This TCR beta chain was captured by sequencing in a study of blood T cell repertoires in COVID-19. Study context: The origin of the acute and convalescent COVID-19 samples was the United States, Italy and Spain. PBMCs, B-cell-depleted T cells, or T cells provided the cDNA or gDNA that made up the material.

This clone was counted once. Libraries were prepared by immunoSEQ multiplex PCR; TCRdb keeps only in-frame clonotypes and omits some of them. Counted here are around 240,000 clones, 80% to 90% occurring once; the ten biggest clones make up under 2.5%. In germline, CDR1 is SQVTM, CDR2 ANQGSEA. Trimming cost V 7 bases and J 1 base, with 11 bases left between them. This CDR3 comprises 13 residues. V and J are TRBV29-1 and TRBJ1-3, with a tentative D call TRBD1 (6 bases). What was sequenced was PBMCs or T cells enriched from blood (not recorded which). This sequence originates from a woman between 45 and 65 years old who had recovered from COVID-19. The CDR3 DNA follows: TGCAGCGCCTACAGGGAATCTGGAAACACCATATATTTT. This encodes CSAYRESGNTIYF.